Listed here is a single T cell receptor (beta chain). Its antigen is unidentified. The J segment lost 5 bases and the V segment lost 4 bases, leaving 9 bases of the junction unmatched. The CDR3 has 16 residues. Germline V CDR1 and CDR2: SGHTA, FQGNSA. These data belong to a study of cytomegalovirus exposure and HLA in healthy donors. Study-level findings and limits: The study recorded more than 150 TCR beta chains that were cytomegalovirus-associated. The classifier reportedly diagnosed cytomegalovirus status with high sensitivity and specificity. TRBV6-2, TRBV6-3 and some other V segments were excluded as indistinguishable. In vitro testing confirmed a few CMV-associated chains as specific for CMV antigens.

PCR primers comprised 60 Vbeta and 13 Jbeta primers. TCRdb's copy holds only in-frame clones and misses some; the assay was immunoSEQ multiplex PCR. The data contain roughly 100,000 clones, 70% to 80% of them singletons. The chain joins TRBV7-2 to TRBJ2-1; 9 nucleotides align to TRBD2. The TCR originated in a man younger than 40 in good health and CMV-seronegative. The sample was PBMCs. CDR3 sequence: CASSYHSGSLHNEQFF. The CDR3 DNA follows: TGTGCCAGCAGCTACCATAGCGGGAGCCTACACAATGAGCAGTTCTTC. Filled out from reference TRBV7-2 and TRBJ2-1, the complete variable domain reads GAGVSQSPSNKVTEKGKDVELRCDPISGHTALYWYRQSLGQGLEFLIYFQGNSAPDKSGLPSDRFSAERTGGSVSTLTIQRTQQEDSAVYLCASSYHSGSLHNEQFFGPGTRLTVL.